Each of the 30 T cell receptor beta chains below was sequenced from the same sample in a study of cytomegalovirus exposure and HLA in healthy donors. TCRdb's copy holds only in-frame clones and misses some; the assay was immunoSEQ multiplex PCR. The repertoire consists of 99,000 or so clones, with about 86% occurring once and the leading ten covering about 4%. The sequenced sample was PBMCs. The source is a young woman in good health and CMV-seropositive.

The chain carries TRBV6-5 and TRBJ2-7; 7 bases align to TRBD1. V dropped 9 bases and J dropped 6; count of bases not matched to a gene: 14. CDR1 is MNHEY and CDR2 is SVGAGI in the germline V gene. This CDR3 is 14 amino acids long. CDR3: CASGTAVLASEQYF. The CDR3 DNA reads TGTGCCAGTGGGACAGCCGTTCTTGCGTCCGAGCAGTACTTC.

This chain links TRBV5-6 with TRBJ2-1, with D perhaps matching TRBD2 (5 bases). The V end was cut by 4 bases, the J end by 8 bases, with 7 bases between. The germline gives CDR1 SGHDT, CDR2 YYEEEE. The CDR3 covers 11 residues. CDR3 nucleotide sequence: TGTGCCAGCAGCAAGGACTATGAGCAGTTCTTC. Protein product: CASSKDYEQFF.

The V and J genes are TRBV7-9 and TRBJ2-3; a weak D match, TRBD2 (7 bases). The germline V gene has CDR1 SEHNR and CDR2 FQNEAQ (reference sequence). The CDR3 totals 15 residues. Trimming left V 0 bases short and J 3 bases short, with 10 bases between. CDR3 residues: CASSLAGGPTDTQYF. DNA for the CDR3: TGTGCCAGCAGCTTAGCGGGGGGGCCAACAGATACGCAGTATTTT.

The genes are TRBV10-2 and TRBJ1-5, with 12 bases matching TRBD1. V lost 0 bases, J lost 5 bases, and 5 bases stayed unmatched. CDR3 length: 17 residues. Germline-derived CDR1 and CDR2 are WSHSY and SAAADI. Here the CDR3 DNA reads TGCGCCAGCAGTGAGTCAGGGGGGACAGGGGGCGATCAGCCCCAGCATTTT. Translated: CASSESGGTGGDQPQHF.

The J gene is TRBJ1-3, the V gene TRBV19; D may be TRBD1 (5 bases). Trimming cost V 3 bases and J 4 bases, with 16 bases left between them. Germline V CDR1 and CDR2: LNHDA, SQIVND (reference sequence). CDR3 size: 16 residues. CDR3 nucleotide sequence: TGTGCCAGTAGTATTACAGGTTCTCTGACCGGAAACACCATATATTTT. Translating gives CASSITGSLTGNTIYF.

The chain couples TRBV11-2 to TRBJ2-3; 8 bases agree with TRBD2. This CDR3 has 17 amino acids. CDR1 is SGHAT and CDR2 is FQNNGV in the germline V gene. The V gene end was trimmed by 1 base and the J gene end by 6 bases; junction bases not matched to a gene: 12. The CDR3 reads CASSLVDSGISVDTQYF. Here the CDR3 DNA reads TGTGCCAGCAGCTTAGTGGATAGCGGGATATCGGTTGATACGCAGTATTTT. Full variable domain (outside the CDR3, taken from reference TRBV11-2 and TRBJ2-3): EAGVAQSPRYKIIEKRQSVAFWCNPISGHATLYWYQQILGQGPKLLIQFQNNGVVDDSQLPKDRFSAERLKGVDSTLKIQPAKLEDSAVYLCASSLVDSGISVDTQYFGPGTRLTVL.

J is TRBJ1-1 and V is TRBV5-5, with D uncertain. The CDR3 is 14 amino acids. The germline V gene encodes CDR1 SGHKS and CDR2 YYEKEE (reference sequence). V was pared by 0 bases and J by 4 bases, with 10 bases between. In DNA, the CDR3 is TGTGCCAGCAGCTTGGCCCAGGTAGGCACTGAAGCTTTCTTT. It specifies CASSLAQVGTEAFF.

V gene TRBV5-1 combines with J gene TRBJ1-4, with D hard to call. The CDR3 consists of 17 residues. V lost 1 base and J lost 0, with 13 bases in between. Germline V CDR1 and CDR2: SGHRS, YFSETQ. In nucleotides, the CDR3 is TGCGCCAGCAGCTTGTATGGCTCGGGGACAACTAATGAAAAACTGTTTTTT. Protein sequence: CASSLYGSGTTNEKLFF.

This clone showed up just once. The rearrangement uses TRBV30 and TRBJ2-1; 12 nucleotides match TRBD2. The V gene end was trimmed by 0 bases and the J gene end by 2 bases; junction bases not matched to a gene: 8. CDR1 is GTSNPN and CDR2 is SVGIG in the germline V gene (reference sequence). CDR3 size: 18 residues. Here the CDR3 DNA reads TGTGCCTGGAGTGTAGGCCCTAGCGGGAGGGCGGCCTACAATGAGCAGTTCTTC. Protein product: CAWSVGPSGRAAYNEQFF.

The chain is built from TRBV5-1 and TRBJ2-3; 7 nucleotides agree with TRBD2. The V gene's germline CDR1 is SGHRS and CDR2 YFSETQ. V shed 4 bases and J 5 bases; nucleotides not matched to a gene: 13. The CDR3 is 16 amino acids. CDR3 amino acids: CASSHGEGTRRDTQYF. DNA for the CDR3: TGCGCCAGCAGCCATGGGGAGGGAACGAGACGAGATACGCAGTATTTT.

CDR3 residues: CASSRGSGSGRIIGNEQFF. In DNA, the CDR3 is TGTGCCAGCAGCCGAGGTAGCGGGAGTGGGCGAATAATCGGTAATGAGCAGTTCTTC. The gene calls are TRBV7-9 and TRBJ2-1; TRBD2 matches 9 bases. Germline V gene sequence: CDR1 SEHNR, CDR2 FQNEAQ (reference sequence). Trimming at V came to 5 bases and at J to 7 bases, leaving 21 bases not matched to a gene. This CDR3 region has 19 residues.

This chain uses TRBV19 with TRBJ2-7, with 12 bases matching TRBD2. With 6 bases clipped from V and 3 bases from J, the junction kept 0 bases outside the gene matches. Germline-derived CDR1 and CDR2 are LNHDA and SQIVND (reference sequence). The length of the CDR3 is 13 residues. Written as DNA, the CDR3 is TGTGCCAGTAGGACTAGCGGGAGCTACGAGCAGTACTTC. Protein sequence: CASRTSGSYEQYF.

This chain uses TRBV19 with TRBJ1-1; a weak D match, TRBD1 (5 bases). From germline, CDR1 is LNHDA and CDR2 SQIVND (reference sequence). CDR3 size: 14 residues. V gave up 7 bases and J gave up 2 bases, with 14 bases separating them. CDR3: CASTSLGANTEAFF. The CDR3 DNA follows: TGTGCCAGTACCAGTCTAGGGGCAAACACTGAAGCTTTCTTT.

V is TRBV28 and J is TRBJ2-7, with 8 positions matching TRBD1. With 6 bases clipped from V and 2 bases from J, the junction kept 6 bases outside the gene matches. The germline V gene encodes CDR1 MDHEN and CDR2 SYDVKM. There are 14 residues in the CDR3. CDR3 region: CASSERQGPYEQYF. The DNA for the CDR3 is TGTGCCAGCAGCGAAAGACAGGGGCCCTACGAGCAGTACTTC.

Only one count was recorded for this clone. The gene calls are TRBV28 and TRBJ2-1; 9 bases match TRBD2. The CDR3 loop spans 12 amino acids. Germline V gene data show CDR1 as MDHEN and CDR2 as SYDVKM. The V segment lost 7 bases and the J segment 15 bases; nucleotides outside the gene matches: 10. The CDR3 here is CASTGAGGRAFF. The CDR3 DNA is TGTGCCAGCACTGGAGCGGGAGGCAGGGCGTTCTTC.

The CDR3 DNA follows: TGTGCCAGCCTACCAGCCGGGAGTTCTGGGGCCAACGTCCTGACTTTC. This codes for CASLPAGSSGANVLTF. V is TRBV7-9 and J is TRBJ2-6; tentative D call: TRBD2 (6 bases). The CDR3 length is 16 residues. Germline assignment: CDR1 SEHNR and CDR2 FQNEAQ (reference sequence). V lost 8 bases, J lost 1 base, and 15 bases lay in between.

The chain joins TRBV19 to TRBJ1-5, with 11 bases lining up with TRBD1. V lost 6 bases to trimming and J lost 5 bases; unmatched junction nucleotides: 6. CDR1 LNHDA and CDR2 SQIVND come from the germline V gene (reference sequence). This CDR3 has 15 residues. The CDR3 spells CASSRGQGAYQPQHF. The DNA for the CDR3 is TGTGCCAGTAGCCGAGGACAGGGGGCCTATCAGCCCCAGCATTTT.

The chain recombines TRBV5-4 with TRBJ2-2; TRBD2 matches 7 bases. This CDR3 is 17 amino acids long. Per germline, CDR1 SGHNT and CDR2 YYREEE (reference sequence). With 5 bases clipped from V and 7 bases from J, the junction kept 17 bases outside the gene matches. CDR3 nucleotides: TGTGCCAGCAGGAAGTCACCCAGCGGGGCGCAGGACGGGGAGCTGTTTTTT. Translated, it gives CASRKSPSGAQDGELFF.

V is TRBV6-1 and J is TRBJ1-5; 9 positions match TRBD1. CDR1 is MNHNS, CDR2 SASEGT, per germline. CDR3 length equals 16 residues. Trimming cost V 4 bases and J 6 bases; bases outside gene matches: 10. CDR3 sequence reads: CASSALGTGKGQPQHF. In DNA form, the CDR3 reads TGTGCCAGCAGTGCGTTGGGGACAGGGAAAGGTCAGCCCCAGCATTTT.

This chain connects TRBV6-6 to TRBJ2-1; TRBD1 might be the D (6 bases). Per germline, CDR1 MNHNY and CDR2 SVGAGI (reference sequence). CDR3 length equals 16 residues. The V gene lost 0 bases and the J gene lost 5 bases, with 14 bases spanning the gap. The CDR3 DNA reads as TGTGCCAGCAGTTACTCGTGGACAGTTTCCCACAATGAGCAGTTCTTC. Its protein is CASSYSWTVSHNEQFF.

The chain employs TRBV9 and TRBJ2-1; TRBD1 agrees at 10 bases. With V trimmed by 3 bases and J by 9 bases, 6 bases remained unmatched. Germline V gives CDR1 SGDLS, CDR2 YYNGEE. This CDR3 contains 14 residues. The CDR3 here is CASSGGTGAGEQFF. Written as DNA, the CDR3 is TGTGCCAGCAGCGGAGGGACAGGGGCGGGTGAGCAGTTCTTC.

For this clone: Other DNA sequences in this sample translate to the same CDR3. This chain uses TRBV28 with TRBJ1-2, with D perhaps TRBD1 (6 bases). The CDR3 spans 14 residues. V lost 2 bases to trimming and J lost 2 bases, with 9 bases between them. CDR1 and CDR2 (germline): MDHEN, SYDVKM. CDR3 coding DNA: TGTGCCAGCAGTTTACGTGGACAGAACTATGGCTACACCTTC. As protein: CASSLRGQNYGYTF.

This chain links TRBV19 with TRBJ2-7; D is ambiguous. The V and J ends lost 0 bases and 3 bases respectively, with 6 bases between them. This CDR3 contains 13 residues. CDR1 is LNHDA, CDR2 SQIVND, per germline (reference sequence). CDR3 sequence (DNA): TGTGCCAGTAGTATAGAACCGGGCTACGAGCAGTACTTC. Encoded protein: CASSIEPGYEQYF.

This chain joins TRBV5-4 and TRBJ2-2; 12 positions match TRBD2. V was clipped by 4 bases and J by 5 bases; unmatched bases: 3. This CDR3 is 15 amino acids long. CDR1 SGHNT and CDR2 YYREEE come from the germline V gene (reference sequence). The CDR3 DNA is TGTGCCAGCAGCCCGGGACTAGCGGGTACCGGGGAGCTGTTTTTT. Protein: CASSPGLAGTGELFF. Full variable domain (outside the CDR3, taken from reference TRBV5-4 and TRBJ2-2): ETGVTQSPTHLIKTRGQQVTLRCSSQSGHNTVSWYQQALGQGPQFIFQYYREEENGRGNFPPRFSGLQFPNYSSELNVNALELDDSALYLCASSPGLAGTGELFFGEGSRLTVL.

This chain's CDR3 is CASSIRRDRTANEQFF. The CDR3 DNA sequence: TGTGCCAGTAGTATTAGGCGGGACCGAACGGCTAATGAGCAGTTCTTC. This sequence joins TRBV19 and TRBJ2-1, with D perhaps matching TRBD2 (6 bases). The CDR3 runs 16 residues. Germline values: CDR1 LNHDA, CDR2 SQIVND (reference sequence). V lost 3 bases to trimming and J lost 7 bases, with 19 bases between them. The full variable domain, its missing parts supplied by reference TRBV19 and TRBJ2-1, is DGGITQSPKYLFRKEGQNVTLSCEQNLNHDAMYWYRQDPGQGLRLIYYSQIVNDFQKGDIAEGYSVSREKKESFPLTVTSAQKNPTAFYLCASSIRRDRTANEQFFGPGTRLTVL.

DNA of the CDR3: TGTGCCAGCAGTTTCAACGGCGGAGGTCGGGGCTACGAGCAGTACTTC. It translates to CASSFNGGGRGYEQYF. The chain has TRBV27 and TRBJ2-7; D might be TRBD2 (5 bases). V was cut by 3 bases and J by 3 bases, with 18 bases left in between. The CDR3 extends over 16 amino acids. Looked up from germline, CDR1 is MNHEY and CDR2 is SMNVEV (reference sequence).

The rearrangement uses TRBV28 and TRBJ1-1; 11 nucleotides match TRBD1. Germline V lookup: CDR1 MDHEN, CDR2 SYDVKM. V dropped 2 bases and J dropped 4; count of bases not matched to a gene: 12. The CDR3 is made up of 18 amino acids. The CDR3 DNA follows: TGTGCCAGCAGTTTAGTAGGTGGACAGGGGGCTTTTGCCACTGAAGCTTTCTTT. Its translation: CASSLVGGQGAFATEAFF.

The rearrangement joins TRBV6-5 to TRBJ2-5, with 7 bases that match TRBD1. J was trimmed by 2 bases and V by 7 bases; bases with no gene match: 10. This CDR3 has 15 residues. Looked up from germline, CDR1 is MNHEY and CDR2 is SVGAGI. The CDR3 protein is CASTPTGVPQETQYF. The CDR3 DNA follows: TGTGCCAGCACCCCCACAGGGGTCCCTCAAGAGACCCAGTACTTC.

The chain joins TRBV7-9 to TRBJ2-7; tentative D call: TRBD2 (6 bases). Trimming pared 8 bases from V and 2 bases from J, leaving 13 bases between. The CDR3 is 13 residues long. Looked up from germline, CDR1 is SEHNR and CDR2 is FQNEAQ (reference sequence). The CDR3 protein is CASENTGAYEQYF. CDR3 bases: TGTGCCAGCGAGAATACGGGAGCCTACGAGCAGTACTTC.

This clone has only a few counts. An end of the junction does not agree with germline; a read error may underlie this. The chain links TRBV28 to TRBJ2-5; D possibly corresponds to TRBD1 (7 bases). Per the germline V gene, CDR1 is MDHEN and CDR2 is SYDVKM. The length of the CDR3 is 11 residues. CDR3 DNA sequence: TGTGCCAGCAGTTCCCAGGGGGGTGTCCACTTC. Its protein is CASSSQGGVHF.